The clone carrying this T cell receptor (beta chain) was counted between two and nine times. The target antigen is unknown. The data derive from a study of cytomegalovirus exposure and HLA in healthy donors. Study in general: Genotyping of hundreds of donors showed that 80% to 90% belonged to the Caucasian-associated ancestry cluster. Study-wide findings and caveats: Cytomegalovirus-associated status was assigned to fewer than 200 TCR beta chains. Later analysis associated a missense DCLRE1C variant with TCR beta V- and J-gene trimming.

This CDR3 is 19 amino acids long. J gave up 5 bases and V 4 bases, and 14 bases lay outside the gene matches. Germline V gene sequence: CDR1 SGHNT, CDR2 YENEEA. The PCR contained 60 Vbeta and 13 Jbeta primers. Assay: immunoSEQ multiplex PCR; the TCRdb copy retains only in-frame clones and omits some. The profile covers under 130,000 clones, with roughly 79% appearing a single time and 5.6% taken by the ten largest. The specimen sequenced was PBMCs. The J gene is TRBJ2-3, the V gene TRBV11-3; 14 nucleotides align to TRBD2. The sequence came from a male donor in good health and CMV-seronegative. In DNA form, the CDR3 reads TGTGCCAGCAGCTGGGGACTAGCGGGAGACGTTTGGTTCCAAGATACGCAGTATTTT. Translation gives CASSWGLAGDVWFQDTQYF. Together with reference TRBV11-3 and TRBJ2-3, the CDR3 gives the full variable domain: EAGVVQSPRYKIIEKKQPVAFWCNPISGHNTLYWYLQNLGQGPELLIRYENEEAVDDSQLPKDRFSAERLKGVDSTLKIQPAELGDSAVYLCASSWGLAGDVWFQDTQYFGPGTRLTVL.